This is a list of T cell receptor beta chains from one sample in a study of control samples from healthy donors and cancer patients. Generated by immunoSEQ multiplex PCR, the TCRdb table keeps only in-frame clones and is missing some. The sample includes roughly 120,000 clones, around 91% of them seen just once. The sample taken for sequencing was PBMCs. The receptors stem from a woman between 45 and 65 years old with colorectal cancer. The CDR3 runs from the conserved cysteine through the conserved F or W. A D gene is named only where the DNA matches it firmly. A clone size is listed for some rows: how often the clone was seen (once, few, many), or a class if it is expanded.

TRBJ2-3 TRBD2 TRBV5-1 NA CASSLEAGWADTQYF TGCGCCAGCAGCTTGGAAGCGGGATGGGCAGATACGCAGTATTTT
TRBJ2-5 TRBD2 TRBV19 NA CASSRGLAGYQETQYF TGTGCCAGTAGTCGCGGACTAGCGGGCTACCAAGAGACCCAGTACTTC
TRBJ1-1 TRBD1 TRBV5-1 NA CASSSYRGVAEAFF TGCGCCAGCAGCTCCTACAGGGGGGTTGCTGAAGCTTTCTTT
TRBJ2-2 NA TRBV30 NA CAWNGVNTGELFF TGTGCCTGGAACGGGGTGAACACCGGGGAGCTGTTTTTT
TRBJ2-1 TRBD2 TRBV28 NA CASRTSGTSFEQFF TGTGCCAGCAGGACTTCCGGGACTAGCTTTGAGCAGTTCTTC
TRBJ2-3 TRBD2 TRBV4-1 NA CASRSSGTSTDTQYF TGCGCCAGCAGATCCAGCGGGACTAGCACAGATACGCAGTATTTT
TRBJ1-1 NA TRBV2 NA CASSFTPTTQF TGTGCCAGCAGTTTTACCCCTACCACCCAATTT
TRBJ1-1 NA TRBV19 few CASSPLRGNTEAFF TGTGCCAGTAGTCCCCTTCGAGGGAACACTGAAGCTTTCTTT
TRBJ2-7 NA TRBV6-2/TRBV6-3 NA CASSGLGRRTYEQYF TGTGCCAGCAGTGGGCTGGGACGGAGAACCTACGAGCAGTACTTC
TRBJ2-7 NA TRBV5-6 once CASSLVPALSDPYYEQYF TGTGCCAGCAGCTTGGTACCAGCCCTCTCCGACCCCTACTACGAGCAGTACTTC
TRBJ1-6 NA TRBV4-1 once CASSRAGDGVSPLHF TGCGCCAGCAGCCGAGCAGGGGATGGAGTCTCACCCCTCCACTTT
TRBJ1-6 TRBD1 TRBV19 NA CASSTRGGNSPLHF TGTGCCAGTAGTACCAGGGGGGGAAATTCACCCCTCCACTTT
TRBJ2-5 TRBD2 TRBV7-9 NA CASSWGGGNQETQYF TGTGCCAGCAGCTGGGGCGGGGGGAACCAAGAGACCCAGTACTTC
TRBJ2-1 TRBD1 TRBV7-9 NA CASSTPWDRGLYNEQFF TGTGCCAGCAGCACCCCCTGGGACAGGGGGCTTTACAATGAGCAGTTCTTC
TRBJ2-7 TRBD1 TRBV13 NA CASSLRGQGSYEQYF TGTGCCAGCAGTTTACGGGGACAGGGATCATACGAGCAGTACTTC
TRBJ1-1 NA TRBV23-1 NA CASSQYCTGPLSTEAFF TGCGCCAGCAGTCAATATTGTACGGGGCCTTTGAGCACTGAAGCTTTCTTT
TRBJ2-7 NA TRBV6-5 NA CASGPVGSYEQYF TGTGCCAGCGGTCCTGTGGGCTCCTACGAGCAGTACTTC
TRBJ2-3 NA TRBV5-1 NA CASSLERQDTDTQYF TGCGCCAGCAGCTTGGAAAGACAAGACACAGATACGCAGTATTTT
TRBJ2-4 NA TRBV24-1 NA CATSDPRWNIQYF TGTGCCACCAGTGATCCACGTTGGAACATTCAGTACTTC
TRBJ1-1 TRBD1 TRBV2 NA CASRPGTGGFTALDEAFF TGTGCCAGCAGACCCGGGACAGGGGGCTTCACCGCCCTGGATGAAGCTTTCTTT
TRBJ1-6 NA TRBV7-8 NA CASSLLTGTNSPLHF TGTGCCAGCAGCTTACTGACAGGAACTAATTCACCCCTCCACTTT
TRBJ2-7 NA TRBV9 NA CASSVIPSDGEQYF TGTGCCAGCAGCGTAATCCCGTCGGACGGCGAGCAGTACTTC
TRBJ2-7 TRBD2 TRBV5-1 few CASSPSGNYEQYF TGCGCCAGCAGCCCTAGCGGGAACTACGAGCAGTACTTC
TRBJ1-1 NA TRBV15 NA CATSRIRGLENTEAFF TGTGCCACCAGCAGAATCCGAGGCCTAGAGAACACTGAAGCTTTCTTT
TRBJ2-3 NA TRBV28 NA CASSSRGYTDTQYF TGTGCCAGCAGCAGTAGGGGTTACACAGATACGCAGTATTTT
TRBJ2-2 TRBD1 TRBV3-1/TRBV3-2 NA CASRGQGNTGELFF TGTGCCAGCAGAGGACAGGGGAACACCGGGGAGCTGTTTTTT
TRBJ1-6 NA TRBV7-9 NA CASSFLGAESPLHF TGTGCCAGCAGCTTTCTGGGGGCTGAATCACCCCTCCACTTT
TRBJ2-2 NA TRBV7-9 NA CASSLDYLPNTGELFF TGTGCCAGCAGCTTAGACTACCTACCAAACACCGGGGAGCTGTTTTTT
TRBJ1-1 NA TRBV28 NA CASNTPHMNTEAFF TGTGCCAGCAATACCCCACACATGAACACTGAAGCTTTCTTT
TRBJ2-1 NA TRBV19 NA CASSGLAGTEQFF TGTGCCAGTAGTGGGCTGGCCGGGACCGAGCAGTTCTTC
TRBJ1-4 NA TRBV2 NA CASRQGAANEKLFF TGTGCCAGCAGACAGGGTGCGGCTAATGAAAAACTGTTTTTT
TRBJ2-1 NA TRBV18 NA CASSPNIYNEQFF TGTGCCAGCTCACCAAACATCTACAATGAGCAGTTCTTC
TRBJ2-1 NA TRBV6-1 NA CASSDPRARGANEQFF TGTGCCAGCAGTGACCCGCGTGCTAGAGGAGCAAATGAGCAGTTCTTC
TRBJ2-7 NA TRBV18 once CASSNGGDEQYF TGTGCCAGCTCAAACGGGGGTGACGAGCAGTACTTC
TRBJ2-7 NA TRBV6-5 NA CASSPDGPHYEQYF TGTGCCAGCAGCCCGGACGGCCCTCATTACGAGCAGTACTTC
TRBJ2-7 NA TRBV15 NA CATSGFTGIYEQYF TGTGCCACCAGCGGTTTCACTGGGATCTACGAGCAGTACTTC
TRBJ1-1 NA TRBV29-1 NA CSGGRDTEAFF TGCAGCGGTGGGAGGGACACTGAAGCTTTCTTT
TRBJ2-3 TRBD2 TRBV6-1 NA CASSDFAGADTDTQYF TGTGCCAGCAGTGACTTCGCGGGAGCGGACACAGATACGCAGTATTTT
TRBJ2-2 NA TRBV19 NA CASLGGLPGGELFF TGTGCCAGTCTTGGGGGGCTCCCTGGCGGGGAGCTGTTTTTT
TRBJ2-1 TRBD1 TRBV7-9 NA CASSLSQGGSYNEQFF TGTGCCAGCAGCTTATCACAGGGGGGATCCTACAATGAGCAGTTCTTC
TRBJ2-2 NA TRBV21-1 few CASSPMRTKASGELFF TGTGCCAGCAGCCCCATGAGGACAAAGGCGTCCGGGGAGCTGTTTTTT
TRBJ1-4 TRBD1 TRBV6-5 NA CASNRGPNEKLFF TGTGCCAGTAACAGGGGACCTAATGAAAAACTGTTTTTT
TRBJ2-5 TRBD1 TRBV5-1 NA CASSPTGQTQETQYF TGCGCCAGCAGCCCGACGGGACAGACACAAGAGACCCAGTACTTC
TRBJ2-1 TRBD2 TRBV20-1 NA CSASTSGRYSYNEQFF TGCAGTGCTAGTACTAGCGGGAGGTACTCCTACAATGAGCAGTTCTTC
TRBJ1-1 NA TRBV4-1 NA CASSPLRLMNTEAFF TGCGCCAGCAGCCCCCTAAGACTCATGAACACTGAAGCTTTCTTT